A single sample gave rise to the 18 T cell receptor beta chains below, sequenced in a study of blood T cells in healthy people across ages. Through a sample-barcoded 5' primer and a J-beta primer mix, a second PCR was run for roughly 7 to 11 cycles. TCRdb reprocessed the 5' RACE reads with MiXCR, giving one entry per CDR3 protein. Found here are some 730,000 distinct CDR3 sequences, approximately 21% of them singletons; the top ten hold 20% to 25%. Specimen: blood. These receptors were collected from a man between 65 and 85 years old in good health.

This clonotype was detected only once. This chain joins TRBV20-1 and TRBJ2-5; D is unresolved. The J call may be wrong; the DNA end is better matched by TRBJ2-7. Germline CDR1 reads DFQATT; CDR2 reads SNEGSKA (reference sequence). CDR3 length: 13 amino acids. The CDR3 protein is CSAREEHFYEQYF. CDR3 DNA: TGCAGTGCTAGAGAGGAACATTTCTACGAGCAGTACTTC.

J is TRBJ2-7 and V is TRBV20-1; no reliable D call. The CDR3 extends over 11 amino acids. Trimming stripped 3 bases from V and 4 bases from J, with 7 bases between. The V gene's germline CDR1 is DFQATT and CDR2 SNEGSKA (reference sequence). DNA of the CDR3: TGCAGTGCTAGTGGGCAGTACGAGCAGTACTTC. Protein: CSASGQYEQYF.

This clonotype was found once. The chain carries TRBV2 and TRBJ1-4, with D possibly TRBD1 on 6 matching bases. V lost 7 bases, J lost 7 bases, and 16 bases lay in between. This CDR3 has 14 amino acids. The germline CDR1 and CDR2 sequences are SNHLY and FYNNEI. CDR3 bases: TGTGCCAGCACCCTGGACAGAAGCTTTGAAAAACTGTTTTTT. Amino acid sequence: CASTLDRSFEKLFF.

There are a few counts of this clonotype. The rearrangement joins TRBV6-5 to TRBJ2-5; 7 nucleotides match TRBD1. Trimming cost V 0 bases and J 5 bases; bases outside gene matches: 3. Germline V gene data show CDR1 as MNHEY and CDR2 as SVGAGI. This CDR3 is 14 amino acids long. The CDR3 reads CASSYSTGSETQYF. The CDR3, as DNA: TGTGCCAGCAGTTACTCGACAGGGTCGGAGACCCAGTACTTC.

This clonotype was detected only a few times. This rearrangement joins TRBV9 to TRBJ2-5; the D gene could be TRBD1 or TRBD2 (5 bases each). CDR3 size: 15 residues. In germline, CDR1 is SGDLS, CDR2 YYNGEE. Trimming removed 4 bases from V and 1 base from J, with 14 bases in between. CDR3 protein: CASSRIVGTQETQYF. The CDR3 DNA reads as TGTGCCAGCAGCCGTATAGTCGGGACCCAAGAGACCCAGTACTTC.

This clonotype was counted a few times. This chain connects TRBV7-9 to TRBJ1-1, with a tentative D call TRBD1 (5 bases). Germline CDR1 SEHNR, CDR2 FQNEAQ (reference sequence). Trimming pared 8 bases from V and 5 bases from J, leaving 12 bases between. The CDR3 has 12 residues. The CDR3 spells CASDGAGTEAFF. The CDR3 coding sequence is TGTGCCAGCGACGGGGCAGGTACTGAAGCTTTCTTT.

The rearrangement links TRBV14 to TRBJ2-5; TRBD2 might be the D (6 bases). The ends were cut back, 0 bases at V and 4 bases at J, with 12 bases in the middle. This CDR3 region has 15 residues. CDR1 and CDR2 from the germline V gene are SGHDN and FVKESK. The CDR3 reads CASSQEPGEGETQYF. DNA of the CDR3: TGTGCCAGCAGCCAAGAACCGGGAGAGGGAGAGACCCAGTACTTC.

CDR3 region: CASSHRPDRNSYGYTF. CDR3 nucleotides: TGTGCCAGCAGCCACCGTCCGGACAGAAATTCTTATGGCTACACCTTC. This rearrangement joins TRBV27 to TRBJ1-2, with D possibly being TRBD1 (6 bases). Trimming shortened V by 6 bases and J by 5 bases, and 22 bases separated the two germline ends. The CDR3 covers 16 residues. From germline, CDR1 is MNHEY and CDR2 SMNVEV (reference sequence).

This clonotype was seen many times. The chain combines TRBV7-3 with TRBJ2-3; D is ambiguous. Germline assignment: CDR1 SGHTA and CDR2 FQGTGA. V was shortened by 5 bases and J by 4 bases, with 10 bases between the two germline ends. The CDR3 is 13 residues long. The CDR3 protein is CASSHDGADTQYF. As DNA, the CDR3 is TGTGCCAGCAGCCACGACGGAGCAGATACGCAGTATTTT.

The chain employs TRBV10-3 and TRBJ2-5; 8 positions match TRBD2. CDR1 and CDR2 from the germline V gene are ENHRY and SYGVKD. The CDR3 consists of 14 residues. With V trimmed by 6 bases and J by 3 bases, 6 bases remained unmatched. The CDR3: CAIRSGAGEETQYF. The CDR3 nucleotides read TGTGCCATCAGAAGTGGAGCGGGGGAAGAGACCCAGTACTTC.

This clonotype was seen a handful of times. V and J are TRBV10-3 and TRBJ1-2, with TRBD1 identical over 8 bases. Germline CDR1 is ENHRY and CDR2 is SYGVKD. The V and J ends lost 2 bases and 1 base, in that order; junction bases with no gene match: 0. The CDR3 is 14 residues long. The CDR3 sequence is CAISEGQGNYGYTF. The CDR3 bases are TGTGCCATCAGTGAGGGACAGGGTAACTATGGCTACACCTTC.

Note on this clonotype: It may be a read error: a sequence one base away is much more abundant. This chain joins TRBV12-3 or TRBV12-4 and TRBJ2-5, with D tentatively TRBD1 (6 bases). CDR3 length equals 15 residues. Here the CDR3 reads CANSLAGTKVETQYF. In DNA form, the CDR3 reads TGTGCCAACAGTTTAGCCGGGACAAAAGTAGAGACCCAGTACTTC.

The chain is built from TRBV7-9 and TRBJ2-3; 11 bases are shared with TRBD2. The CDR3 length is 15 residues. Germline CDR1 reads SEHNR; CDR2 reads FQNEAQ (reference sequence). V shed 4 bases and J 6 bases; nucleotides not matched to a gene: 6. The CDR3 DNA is TGTGCCAGCAGCTGGGAAGTAGCGGGAGGGGATACGCAGTATTTT. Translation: CASSWEVAGGDTQYF.

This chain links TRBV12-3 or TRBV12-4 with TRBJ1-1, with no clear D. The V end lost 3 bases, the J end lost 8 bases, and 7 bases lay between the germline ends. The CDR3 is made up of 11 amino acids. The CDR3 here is CASSFFQEAFF. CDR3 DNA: TGTGCCAGCAGTTTTTTTCAGGAAGCTTTCTTT.

DNA of the CDR3: TGCGCCAGCAGCGTGGGACTAGCAAACTACGAGCAGTACTTC. Translation gives CASSVGLANYEQYF. This chain links TRBV5-1 with TRBJ2-7, with 9 nucleotides matching TRBD2. Germline CDR1 reads SGHRS; CDR2 reads YFSETQ. Trimming took 4 bases from V and 3 from J; bases not matched to a gene: 5. There are 14 residues in the CDR3.

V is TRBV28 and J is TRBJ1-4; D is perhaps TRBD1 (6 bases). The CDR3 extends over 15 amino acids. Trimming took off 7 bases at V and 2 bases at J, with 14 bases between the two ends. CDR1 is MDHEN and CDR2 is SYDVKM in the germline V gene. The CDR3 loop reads CASTPLGGTNEKLFF. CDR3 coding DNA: TGTGCCAGCACTCCTCTAGGGGGGACTAATGAAAAACTGTTTTTT. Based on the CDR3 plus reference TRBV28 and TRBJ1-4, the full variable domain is DVKVTQSSRYLVKRTGEKVFLECVQDMDHENMFWYRQDPGLGLRLIYFSYDVKMKEKGDIPEGYSVSREKKERFSLILESASTNQTSMYLCASTPLGGTNEKLFFGSGTQLSVL.

The DNA for the CDR3 is TGTGCCAGCAGCTTAACGGAAGGGCAGCCCCAGCATTTT. Protein: CASSLTEGQPQHF. The rearrangement links TRBV11-2 to TRBJ1-5; D is unresolved. The germline gives CDR1 SGHAT, CDR2 FQNNGV. The V end was cut by 2 bases, the J end by 7 bases, with 9 bases between. The length of the CDR3 is 13 residues.

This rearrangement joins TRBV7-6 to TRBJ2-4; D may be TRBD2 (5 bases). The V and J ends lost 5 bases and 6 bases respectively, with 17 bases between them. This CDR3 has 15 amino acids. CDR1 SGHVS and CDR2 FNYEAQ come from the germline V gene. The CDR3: CASSPIPRSGNIQYF. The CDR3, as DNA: TGTGCCAGCAGCCCCATTCCCCGCAGCGGAAACATTCAGTACTTC.